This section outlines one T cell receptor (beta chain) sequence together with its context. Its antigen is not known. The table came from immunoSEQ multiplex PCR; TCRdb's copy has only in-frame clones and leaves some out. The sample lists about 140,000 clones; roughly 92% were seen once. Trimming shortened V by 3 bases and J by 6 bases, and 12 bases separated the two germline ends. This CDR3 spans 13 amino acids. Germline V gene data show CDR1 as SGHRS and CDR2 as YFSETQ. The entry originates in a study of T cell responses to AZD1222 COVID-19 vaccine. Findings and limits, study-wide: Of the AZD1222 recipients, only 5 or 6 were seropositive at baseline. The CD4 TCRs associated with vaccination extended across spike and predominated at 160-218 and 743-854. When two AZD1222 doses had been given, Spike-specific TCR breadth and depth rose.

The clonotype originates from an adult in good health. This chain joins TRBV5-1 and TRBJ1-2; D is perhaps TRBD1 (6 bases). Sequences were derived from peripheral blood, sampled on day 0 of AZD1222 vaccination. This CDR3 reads CASSSGAGHGYTF. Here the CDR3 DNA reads TGCGCCAGCAGCTCGGGGGCCGGGCATGGCTACACCTTC.